This passage covers 27 T cell receptor beta chains from one sample sequenced in a study of Ad26.COV2.S vaccination and SARS-CoV-2 variants. Regarding treatment: around 19 received Ad26.COV2.S at low or high dose, single or two shots; roughly 5 received placebo; per-sample allocation not given. Sampling was performed 63 days after the first vaccine or placebo injection. Using immunoSEQ multiplex PCR, the repertoire was profiled, and TCRdb retains in-frame clones only, with some absent. Among around 450,000 clones listed, 85% to 90% were seen once. The starting material was peripheral blood, obtained in a trial of Ad26.COV2.S vaccine versus placebo. These receptors were collected from a person aged 18-65 years who received the Ad26.COV2.S COVID-19 vaccine or a placebo.

The V and J genes are TRBV14 and TRBJ2-7, with D unclear. The germline V gene encodes CDR1 SGHDN and CDR2 FVKESK. There are 12 residues in the CDR3. The V and J ends lost 1 base and 7 bases respectively, with 8 bases between them. As DNA, the CDR3 is TGTGCCAGCAGCCAAGCCTGGCGGGAGCAGTACTTC. Its translation is CASSQAWREQYF.

On this clone itself: This CDR3 is also generated by other DNA sequences in the sample. The genes are TRBV6-5 and TRBJ2-3; a possible D gene is TRBD2 (6 bases). V was pared by 2 bases and J by 0 bases, with 6 bases between. Germline V gene sequence: CDR1 MNHEY, CDR2 SVGAGI. The CDR3 runs 14 residues. CDR3 loop: CASSYRGSTDTQYF. DNA for the CDR3: TGTGCCAGCAGTTACCGGGGGAGCACAGATACGCAGTATTTT.

This chain connects TRBV5-1 to TRBJ2-7; 7 nucleotides line up with TRBD1. The germline gives CDR1 SGHRS, CDR2 YFSETQ. The CDR3 is 14 residues long. The V segment lost 7 bases and the J segment 2 bases; nucleotides outside the gene matches: 9. The CDR3 protein is CASWPGQPPYEQYF. DNA of the CDR3: TGCGCCAGCTGGCCGGGACAGCCCCCCTACGAGCAGTACTTC. Together with reference TRBV5-1 and TRBJ2-7, the CDR3 gives the full variable domain: KAGVTQTPRYLIKTRGQQVTLSCSPISGHRSVSWYQQTPGQGLQFLFEYFSETQRNKGNFPGRFSGRQFSNSRSEMNVSTLELGDSALYLCASWPGQPPYEQYFGPGTRLTVT.

V gene TRBV28 combines with J gene TRBJ1-3, with D maybe TRBD1 (6 bases). V was cut by 6 bases and J by 2 bases, with 17 bases left in between. The CDR3 is 16 amino acids. Germline V lookup: CDR1 MDHEN, CDR2 SYDVKM. DNA of the CDR3: TGTGCCAGCAGCCCACCCTTAACAGGGACTGGAAACACCATATATTTT. Translating it yields CASSPPLTGTGNTIYF.

The chain couples TRBV4-2 to TRBJ2-2, with D possibly matching TRBD2 (5 bases). Germline V gene sequence: CDR1 LGHNA, CDR2 YNFKEQ. V lost 0 bases, J lost 7 bases, and 15 bases lay in between. This CDR3 spans 16 amino acids. CDR3 bases: TGTGCCAGCAGCCAAGATCGACGGAGGCGCGGCGGGGAGCTGTTTTTT. It translates to CASSQDRRRRGGELFF.

The chain is built from TRBV7-3 and TRBJ1-6, with D unresolved. The CDR3 has 13 amino acids. V lost 2 bases, J lost 7 bases, and 6 bases lay in between. Germline V gene data show CDR1 as SGHTA and CDR2 as FQGTGA. DNA of the CDR3: TGTGCCAGCAGCTTACTACTCAATTCACCCCTCCACTTT. Translating it yields CASSLLLNSPLHF.

V usage is TRBV4-1 and J usage is TRBJ2-1, with D tentatively TRBD2 (5 bases). Germline V gene lookup returns CDR1 MGHRA and CDR2 YSYEKL. Trimming pared 0 bases from V and 10 bases from J, leaving 19 bases between. The CDR3 has 16 residues. In DNA form, the CDR3 reads TGCGCCAGCAGCCAAGACCCAAGCGGACGTTCTCTAGAGCAGTTCTTC. This translates into CASSQDPSGRSLEQFF.

The chain carries TRBV7-2 and TRBJ2-1; no clear D. The CDR3 consists of 14 residues. Germline values: CDR1 SGHTA, CDR2 FQGNSA. V was trimmed by 8 bases and J by 0 bases, leaving 11 bases between them. CDR3 DNA sequence: TGTGCCAGCGCCGGGTCGAGCTCCTACAATGAGCAGTTCTTC. Its translation: CASAGSSSYNEQFF.

The chain uses TRBV7-9 and TRBJ1-2, with TRBD1 matching 7 bases. The trim removed 5 bases at V and 5 bases at J, leaving 14 bases unmatched. Germline V gene lookup returns CDR1 SEHNR and CDR2 FQNEAQ (reference sequence). The length of the CDR3 is 16 residues. For the CDR3, the DNA is TGTGCCAGCAGCCCTGCAGGGGGACCTCCCCCTTATGGCTACACCTTC. Its protein is CASSPAGGPPPYGYTF. Using reference TRBV7-9 and TRBJ1-2 for the parts outside the CDR3, the full variable domain is DTGVSQNPRHKITKRGQNVTFRCDPISEHNRLYWYRQTLGQGPEFLTYFQNEAQLEKSRLLSDRFSAERPKGSFSTLEIQRTEQGDSAMYLCASSPAGGPPPYGYTFGSGTRLTVV.

The V gene is TRBV18, the J gene TRBJ2-3; 9 positions agree with TRBD2. The ends lost 3 bases at V and 3 bases at J; junction bases unmatched: 7. This CDR3 comprises 16 residues. Germline V CDR1 and CDR2: KGHSH, LQKENI. CDR3: CASSPDSGRGTDTQYF. In DNA form, the CDR3 reads TGTGCCAGCTCACCTGATAGCGGGAGAGGGACAGATACGCAGTATTTT. The full variable domain, its missing parts supplied by reference TRBV18 and TRBJ2-3, is NAGVMQNPRHLVRRRGQEARLRCSPMKGHSHVYWYRQLPEEGLKFMVYLQKENIIDESGMPKERFSAEFPKEGPSILRIQQVVRGDSAAYFCASSPDSGRGTDTQYFGPGTRLTVL.

The V call is TRBV7-3, the J call TRBJ2-2; TRBD1 matches 7 bases. Germline trimming cut 5 bases from V and 5 bases from J; bases unmatched to any gene: 5. Germline assignment: CDR1 SGHTA and CDR2 FQGTGA. This CDR3 contains 14 residues. CDR3 in amino acids: CASSPRDRTGELFF. CDR3 nucleotide sequence: TGTGCCAGCAGCCCAAGGGACAGAACCGGGGAGCTGTTTTTT.

The chain employs TRBV7-2 and TRBJ1-1; maybe TRBD1 (6 bases). Trimming took 5 bases from V and 4 from J, leaving 11 bases between them. The CDR3 loop spans 13 amino acids. CDR1 and CDR2 (germline): SGHTA, FQGNSA. This CDR3 is CASSQDRGTEAFF. CDR3 DNA: TGTGCCAGCAGCCAGGACAGAGGCACTGAAGCTTTCTTT.

CDR3 amino acids: CASSINTGELFF. The CDR3 bases are TGTGCCAGCAGCATAAACACCGGGGAGCTGTTTTTT. The rearrangement joins TRBV7-3 to TRBJ2-2; unclear D gene. Per the germline V gene, CDR1 is SGHTA and CDR2 is FQGTGA. This CDR3 comprises 12 residues. V was trimmed by 5 bases and J by 2 bases, leaving 3 bases between them.

This clone came up once. The rearrangement links TRBV9 to TRBJ2-3; D assignment may be TRBD1 or TRBD2 (5 bases each). Germline V CDR1 and CDR2: SGDLS, YYNGEE. The V and J ends lost 0 bases and 1 base respectively, with 12 bases between them. The CDR3 has 16 residues. Written as DNA, the CDR3 is TGTGCCAGCAGCGTAGGGATCGGGGACGGCACAGATACGCAGTATTTT. As protein: CASSVGIGDGTDTQYF.

The V call is TRBV7-8, the J call TRBJ1-1; TRBD1 agrees at 7 bases. V lost 0 bases and J lost 4; bases outside the gene matches: 5. Germline values: CDR1 SGHVS, CDR2 FQNEAQ. The CDR3 is made up of 15 amino acids. CDR3 region: CASSLASQGVTEAFF. The CDR3, as DNA: TGTGCCAGCAGCTTAGCGAGTCAGGGGGTCACTGAAGCTTTCTTT.

CDR3 coding DNA: TGTGCCAGCAGTTACGCCGGGGGGGCACGGTTGAACACTGAAGCTTTCTTT. This codes for CASSYAGGARLNTEAFF. The J gene is TRBJ1-1, the V gene TRBV6-2 or TRBV6-3; the D gene is possibly TRBD1 (6 bases). This CDR3 is built from 17 residues. Deletions cut 2 bases from V and 0 bases from J, with 16 bases between. Germline V CDR1 and CDR2: MNHEY, SVGEGT.

This rearrangement joins TRBV7-3 to TRBJ2-1; no firm D call. From germline, CDR1 is SGHTA and CDR2 FQGTGA. Trimming removed 8 bases at V and 10 bases at J, with 18 bases between. This CDR3 spans 13 amino acids. The CDR3 sequence is CASSLMPAQEQFF. CDR3 DNA: TGTGCCAGCTCCCTGATGCCAGCCCAGGAGCAGTTCTTC.

The chain joins TRBV7-3 to TRBJ1-1; 8 nucleotides line up with TRBD1. In germline, CDR1 is SGHTA, CDR2 FQGTGA. Trimming took 5 bases from V and 3 from J; bases not matched to a gene: 5. There are 14 residues in the CDR3. This CDR3 reads CASSITGGDTEAFF. The CDR3 coding sequence is TGTGCCAGCAGCATTACAGGGGGAGACACTGAAGCTTTCTTT.

The sample holds a few counts of this clone. V is TRBV6-5 and J is TRBJ2-3; 9 bases fit TRBD2. Trimming removed 10 bases from V and 2 bases from J; junction bases left unmatched: 10. This CDR3 region has 15 residues. In germline, CDR1 is MNHEY, CDR2 SVGAGI. Written as DNA, the CDR3 is TGTGCCACTCAACAGCGGGGGGCGTTCACAGATACGCAGTATTTT. This encodes CATQQRGAFTDTQYF.

The chain combines TRBV5-6 with TRBJ2-5, with 7 bases aligning to TRBD2. This CDR3 has 18 amino acids. Germline V gives CDR1 SGHDT, CDR2 YYEEEE. The V and J ends lost 0 bases and 2 bases, in that order; junction bases with no gene match: 13. CDR3 nucleotide sequence: TGTGCCAGCAGCTTGGGTCCCGGACTAGATCGTCGGCAAGAGACCCAGTACTTC. Its translation is CASSLGPGLDRRQETQYF.

The rearrangement uses TRBV6-5 and TRBJ1-6; D unclear. Trimming cost V 5 bases and J 9 bases, with 17 bases left between them. The V gene's germline CDR1 is MNHEY and CDR2 SVGAGI. The length of the CDR3 is 15 residues. CDR3 sequence (DNA): TGTGCCAGCAGTACCGACTGGGCGGTAGGTTCACCCCTCCACTTT. Translated: CASSTDWAVGSPLHF.

This rearrangement joins TRBV5-1 to TRBJ1-2; no clear D. The V end was cut by 2 bases, the J end by 4 bases, with 12 bases between. Germline lookup yields CDR1 SGHRS and CDR2 YFSETQ. This CDR3 has 14 residues. As DNA, the CDR3 is TGCGCCAGCAGCTTTGCCGGCCCCCCCTATGGCTACACCTTC. Translation gives CASSFAGPPYGYTF.

V usage is TRBV4-3 and J usage is TRBJ2-1; D remains unclear. V lost 2 bases, J lost 6 bases, and 11 bases lay in between. In germline, CDR1 is LGHNA, CDR2 YSLEER. CDR3 length: 14 residues. In DNA, the CDR3 is TGCGCCAGCAGCCAAAAGACAATCACCAATGAGCAGTTCTTC. Protein: CASSQKTITNEQFF.

In its sample, this clone was seen once. The chain couples TRBV7-9 to TRBJ2-2, with 7 bases matching TRBD2. The CDR3 is 16 residues long. V dropped 2 bases and J dropped 4; count of bases not matched to a gene: 7. CDR1 SEHNR and CDR2 FQNEAQ come from the germline V gene (reference sequence). The CDR3 sequence is CASSLPGLGGTGELFF. The CDR3, as DNA: TGTGCCAGCAGCTTACCCGGACTAGGAGGCACCGGGGAGCTGTTTTTT.

The chain couples TRBV7-6 to TRBJ2-3; TRBD1 matches 8 bases. The CDR3 runs to 16 residues. Germline CDR1 reads SGHVS; CDR2 reads FNYEAQ. V was pared by 5 bases and J by 4 bases, with 11 bases of the junction left unmatched. In DNA, the CDR3 is TGTGCCAGCAGCGTCCGGTGGACAGGGCAAGCAGATACGCAGTATTTT. This encodes CASSVRWTGQADTQYF.

Regarding this clone: Other DNA sequences in this sample translate to the same CDR3. The chain uses TRBV30 and TRBJ2-3; TRBD1 matches at 8 bases. This CDR3 spans 13 amino acids. Germline V CDR1 and CDR2: GTSNPN, SVGIG (reference sequence). The J segment lost 4 bases and the V segment lost 0 bases, leaving 0 bases of the junction unmatched. CDR3 loop: CAWSVQGADTQYF. As DNA, the CDR3 is TGTGCCTGGAGTGTACAGGGGGCAGATACGCAGTATTTT.

The rearrangement uses TRBV12-3 or TRBV12-4 and TRBJ2-7; D unresolved. The CDR3 runs 13 residues. V lost 4 bases to trimming and J lost 6 bases, with 13 bases between them. The CDR3 nucleotides read TGTGCCAGCAGTTCCCCTCCATATCCCGAGCAGTACTTC. It codes for CASSSPPYPEQYF.